Below, 29 T cell receptor beta chains from the same sample are listed, as sequenced in a study of T cells in tumors after PD-1 blockade. Sequencing used immunoSEQ multiplex PCR; TCRdb keeps in-frame clones, though not all of them. The sample holds 45,000 to 60,000 clones; more than 75% are singletons and the top ten take roughly a sixth. Material: PBMCs, obtained before anti-PD-1 treatment. Receptors were obtained from a human donor with basal cell carcinoma.

This sequence joins TRBV28 and TRBJ1-2, with unresolved D. The germline V gene has CDR1 MDHEN and CDR2 SYDVKM. This CDR3 has 12 residues. The V gene lost 11 bases and the J gene lost 3 bases, with 13 bases spanning the gap. As DNA, the CDR3 is TGTGCCTGCCGGCGGCGGGACTATGGCTACACCTTC. It is translated as CACRRRDYGYTF.

This chain joins TRBV9 and TRBJ2-7; 9 bases agree with TRBD2. The length of the CDR3 is 15 residues. V lost 4 bases to trimming and J lost 2 bases; unmatched junction nucleotides: 7. Germline CDR1 reads SGDLS; CDR2 reads YYNGEE. The chain's CDR3 is CASSPSLAGTYEQYF. As DNA, the CDR3 is TGTGCCAGCAGCCCCAGCCTAGCGGGGACCTACGAGCAGTACTTC.

Sample share makes this clone medium-sized (0.01 to 0.1%). This chain joins TRBV19 and TRBJ2-7, with D perhaps TRBD1 (5 bases). Germline V gives CDR1 LNHDA, CDR2 SQIVND (reference sequence). Trimming took off 8 bases at V and 1 base at J, with 15 bases between the two ends. The CDR3 extends over 14 amino acids. The chain's CDR3 is CASGRDSVSYEQYF. The CDR3 DNA is TGTGCCAGTGGCCGCGACAGCGTTTCCTACGAGCAGTACTTC. Complete variable domain (other parts from reference TRBV19 and TRBJ2-7): DGGITQSPKYLFRKEGQNVTLSCEQNLNHDAMYWYRQDPGQGLRLIYYSQIVNDFQKGDIAEGYSVSREKKESFPLTVTSAQKNPTAFYLCASGRDSVSYEQYFGPGTRLTVT.

The chain uses TRBV28 and TRBJ1-1, with D tentatively TRBD1 (6 bases). V gave up 5 bases and J gave up 4 bases, with 14 bases separating them. This CDR3 spans 14 amino acids. In germline, CDR1 is MDHEN, CDR2 SYDVKM. The CDR3 region is CASSLRGRGTEAFF. The CDR3 DNA reads TGTGCCAGCAGTCTCAGGGGCCGCGGCACTGAAGCTTTCTTT.

This chain uses TRBV5-1 with TRBJ1-4, with TRBD1 matching 10 bases. This CDR3 has 16 amino acids. The V and J ends lost 4 bases and 5 bases, in that order; junction bases with no gene match: 8. Germline V gene sequence: CDR1 SGHRS, CDR2 YFSETQ. This CDR3 reads CASSDPDRGWNEKLFF. The CDR3 region has the DNA TGCGCCAGCAGCGACCCGGACAGGGGGTGGAATGAAAAACTGTTTTTT.

The chain links TRBV6-6 to TRBJ1-1; 10 positions agree with TRBD1. J lost 0 bases, V lost 6 bases, and 4 bases had no gene match. CDR1 and CDR2 from the germline V gene are MNHNY and SVGAGI (reference sequence). The CDR3 is made up of 15 amino acids. CDR3 sequence reads: CASSKTGGMNTEAFF. The CDR3 DNA reads TGTGCCAGCAGCAAGACAGGGGGCATGAACACTGAAGCTTTCTTT.

The chain has TRBV10-3 and TRBJ1-1; no reliable D call. This CDR3 has 13 residues. V was cut by 2 bases and J by 4 bases, with 8 bases left in between. CDR1 and CDR2 from the germline V gene are ENHRY and SYGVKD. The CDR3 spells CAISEGITTEAFF. CDR3 coding DNA: TGTGCCATCAGTGAGGGCATTACCACTGAAGCTTTCTTT.

The chain employs TRBV2 and TRBJ2-1, with 7 bases that match TRBD2. Looked up from germline, CDR1 is SNHLY and CDR2 is FYNNEI. The CDR3 is 16 residues long. The ends lost 4 bases at V and 4 bases at J; junction bases unmatched: 10. The CDR3 DNA is TGTGCCAGCAGTGGTGATGTCGGGAGGAGGTACAATGAGCAGTTCTTC. Translating gives CASSGDVGRRYNEQFF.

The table lists this clone with a count of one. The rearrangement links TRBV9 to TRBJ1-2; 10 bases match TRBD1. Germline V gene sequence: CDR1 SGDLS, CDR2 YYNGEE. This CDR3 contains 13 residues. J was trimmed by 7 bases and V by 2 bases; bases with no gene match: 2. This chain's CDR3 is CASSVRDRGGYTF. The CDR3 region has the DNA TGTGCCAGCAGCGTCCGGGACAGGGGTGGCTACACCTTC.

This chain connects TRBV5-5 to TRBJ1-2, with D uncertain. This CDR3 has 16 residues. Trimming pared 4 bases from V and 0 bases from J, leaving 16 bases between. Germline CDR1 SGHKS, CDR2 YYEKEE (reference sequence). This CDR3 reads CASSPTEGSANYGYTF. The CDR3 coding sequence is TGTGCCAGCAGCCCCACGGAGGGTAGCGCTAACTATGGCTACACCTTC.

V is TRBV5-4 and J is TRBJ2-1; 10 bases line up with TRBD2. In germline, CDR1 is SGHNT, CDR2 YYREEE (reference sequence). V was clipped by 0 bases and J by 10 bases; unmatched bases: 4. The CDR3 is 14 amino acids. The CDR3 nucleotides read TGTGCCAGCAGCTTGGGCAGCGGGAGGGCCGAGCAGTTCTTC. This translates into CASSLGSGRAEQFF.

A few counts support this clone. The V call is TRBV2, the J call TRBJ2-7; D unclear. This CDR3 has 11 residues. Germline V gives CDR1 SNHLY, CDR2 FYNNEI. V lost 8 bases to trimming and J lost 4 bases, with 9 bases between them. CDR3 loop: CASLTRYEQYF. DNA for the CDR3: TGTGCCAGCCTTACGCGATACGAGCAGTACTTC.

Worth noting for this clone: The identical CDR3 is also encoded by other nucleotide sequences in the sample. V and J are TRBV5-1 and TRBJ1-1, with unresolved D. Germline CDR1 SGHRS, CDR2 YFSETQ. V lost 0 bases, J lost 0 bases, and 3 bases lay in between. The CDR3 length is 13 residues. CDR3 loop: CASSLVVNTEAFF. The CDR3 bases are TGCGCCAGCAGCTTGGTAGTGAACACTGAAGCTTTCTTT. Together with reference TRBV5-1 and TRBJ1-1, the CDR3 gives the full variable domain: KAGVTQTPRYLIKTRGQQVTLSCSPISGHRSVSWYQQTPGQGLQFLFEYFSETQRNKGNFPGRFSGRQFSNSRSEMNVSTLELGDSALYLCASSLVVNTEAFFGQGTRLTVV.

With respect to this clone: The sample has other DNA sequences that encode this CDR3 too. This chain uses TRBV3-1 (or the pseudogene TRBV3-2) with TRBJ2-3; no clear D. This CDR3 spans 12 amino acids. Trimming left V 4 bases short and J 0 bases short, with 2 bases between. Germline V gene lookup returns CDR1 LGHDT and CDR2 YNNKEL (reference sequence). CDR3 sequence (DNA): TGTGCCAGCAGCCTAAGCACAGATACGCAGTATTTT. Protein: CASSLSTDTQYF.

This clone showed up just once. The V gene is TRBV5-1, the J gene TRBJ2-7, with 8 positions matching TRBD2. CDR3 length: 16 residues. Looked up from germline, CDR1 is SGHRS and CDR2 is YFSETQ. The V segment lost 4 bases and the J segment 0 bases; nucleotides outside the gene matches: 9. In DNA, the CDR3 is TGCGCCAGCAGCGCAGCCCTTAGCGGGGTCTCCTACGAGCAGTACTTC. Its translation is CASSAALSGVSYEQYF.

The chain uses TRBV2 and TRBJ2-7, with TRBD2 matching 12 bases. Germline loops: CDR1 SNHLY, CDR2 FYNNEI. This CDR3 has 15 residues. V dropped 6 bases and J dropped 1; count of bases not matched to a gene: 4. The CDR3 is CASRSTSGGSYEQYF. CDR3 DNA sequence: TGTGCCAGCAGGTCTACTAGCGGGGGGTCCTACGAGCAGTACTTC. The complete variable domain, with remaining parts taken from reference TRBV2 and TRBJ2-7, reads EPEVTQTPSHQVTQMGQEVILRCVPISNHLYFYWYRQILGQKVEFLVSFYNNEISEKSEIFDDQFSVERPDGSNFTLKIRSTKLEDSAMYFCASRSTSGGSYEQYFGPGTRLTVT.

V usage is TRBV6-6 and J usage is TRBJ1-2; possibly TRBD1 for D (6 bases). This CDR3 is built from 16 residues. Germline CDR1 is MNHNY and CDR2 is SVGAGI (reference sequence). V lost 5 bases and J lost 5, with 21 bases in between. The CDR3 DNA is TGTGCCAGCAGTGGCGGACAGCAGCAGCCCGGTTATGGCTACACCTTC. Translation: CASSGGQQQPGYGYTF.

This chain joins TRBV19 and TRBJ2-1; 7 bases fit TRBD2. CDR3 length equals 13 residues. The V gene's germline CDR1 is LNHDA and CDR2 SQIVND (reference sequence). Unmatched junction bases numbered 9, after V lost 7 bases and J lost 9 bases. CDR3 coding DNA: TGTGCCAGTACCCCGACTAGCTGGAGTGAGCAGTTCTTC. The encoded protein is CASTPTSWSEQFF.

This clone has a single count. The chain employs TRBV10-1 and TRBJ2-4; 8 bases are shared with TRBD2. The CDR3 loop spans 14 amino acids. Trimming cost V 2 bases and J 9 bases; bases outside gene matches: 6. Germline assignment: CDR1 WNHNN and CDR2 SYGVQD (reference sequence). This chain's CDR3 is CASSESSGNSIQYF. CDR3 nucleotides: TGCGCCAGCAGTGAGAGTAGCGGGAATAGCATTCAGTACTTC.

This clone was observed a single time. The genes are TRBV6-5 and TRBJ2-7; D is possibly TRBD2 (6 bases). CDR3 length: 14 amino acids. Trimming took off 0 bases at V and 4 bases at J, with 10 bases between the two ends. Per the germline V gene, CDR1 is MNHEY and CDR2 is SVGAGI. CDR3 DNA sequence: TGTGCCAGCAGTTACTCTTGGAGGGAGTACGAGCAGTACTTC. Protein: CASSYSWREYEQYF.

This rearrangement joins TRBV3-1 (or the pseudogene TRBV3-2) to TRBJ1-1; 7 bases fit TRBD1. Trimming removed 5 bases from V and 6 bases from J; junction bases left unmatched: 6. The CDR3 is 13 residues long. CDR1 and CDR2 from the germline V gene are LGHDT and YNNKEL (reference sequence). The CDR3 loop is CASSNRGYAEAFF. The CDR3 bases are TGTGCCAGCAGCAACAGGGGTTACGCTGAAGCTTTCTTT.

The chain recombines TRBV27 with TRBJ2-1; 8 bases are a match to TRBD1. This CDR3 spans 15 amino acids. Germline V lookup: CDR1 MNHEY, CDR2 SMNVEV (reference sequence). V shed 5 bases, J shed 4 bases, and the junction held 7 bases outside the gene matches. CDR3 nucleotide sequence: TGTGCCAGCAGTGCGACCGGGACAGGATACAATGAGCAGTTCTTC. Encoded protein: CASSATGTGYNEQFF.

The V gene is TRBV3-1 (or the pseudogene TRBV3-2), the J gene TRBJ2-5; 12 bases are a match to TRBD2. This CDR3 comprises 18 residues. V shed 1 base and J 3 bases; nucleotides not matched to a gene: 9. The germline V gene has CDR1 LGHDT and CDR2 YNNKEL (reference sequence). The CDR3 loop reads CASSQVASGGAREETQYF. As DNA, the CDR3 is TGTGCCAGCAGCCAAGTTGCTAGCGGGGGGGCGAGGGAAGAGACCCAGTACTTC.

The chain is built from TRBV19 and TRBJ2-1; 12 bases are a match to TRBD2. CDR3 length: 16 residues. V was clipped by 5 bases and J by 4 bases; unmatched bases: 6. Looked up from germline, CDR1 is LNHDA and CDR2 is SQIVND (reference sequence). This CDR3 is CASSVGTSGRYNEQFF. In DNA form, the CDR3 reads TGTGCCAGTAGTGTCGGGACTAGCGGGCGTTACAATGAGCAGTTCTTC.

The rearrangement links TRBV11-3 to TRBJ2-1; 9 bases map to TRBD2. Germline V gene sequence: CDR1 SGHNT, CDR2 YENEEA. CDR3 length: 15 residues. Unmatched junction bases numbered 9, after V lost 5 bases and J lost 7 bases. The CDR3 here is CASSLTSGKGNEQFF. The CDR3, as DNA: TGTGCCAGCAGCCTGACTAGCGGTAAAGGTAATGAGCAGTTCTTC.

This chain joins TRBV7-9 and TRBJ2-6; 8 bases fit TRBD1. There are 17 residues in the CDR3. CDR1 and CDR2 (germline): SEHNR, FQNEAQ (reference sequence). V was clipped by 7 bases and J by 2 bases; unmatched bases: 10. DNA for the CDR3: TGTGCCAGCACCCTCGGACAGGGAAACCCTGGGGCCAACGTCCTGACTTTC. Its translation is CASTLGQGNPGANVLTF.

The V call is TRBV2, the J call TRBJ1-3; D is undetermined. Germline values: CDR1 SNHLY, CDR2 FYNNEI. Trimming left V 5 bases short and J 0 bases short, with 8 bases between. The CDR3 spans 14 residues. The CDR3 here is CASSTRSSGNTIYF. The CDR3 DNA sequence: TGTGCCAGCAGTACCCGTAGCTCTGGAAACACCATATATTTT.

This rearrangement joins TRBV19 to TRBJ2-6, with 8 bases aligning to TRBD1. V was pared by 5 bases and J by 4 bases, with 7 bases of the junction left unmatched. The CDR3 extends over 16 amino acids. From germline, CDR1 is LNHDA and CDR2 SQIVND (reference sequence). CDR3 protein: CASSRQGTEGANVLTF. CDR3 in DNA: TGTGCCAGTAGTCGACAGGGGACGGAGGGGGCCAACGTCCTGACTTTC.

The chain is built from TRBV4-1 and TRBJ1-1, with D uncertain. Germline CDR1 MGHRA, CDR2 YSYEKL. The CDR3 totals 13 residues. V lost 0 bases to trimming and J lost 5 bases, with 7 bases between them. As DNA, the CDR3 is TGCGCCAGCAGCCAAGATAGGGAGACTGAAGCTTTCTTT. The encoded protein is CASSQDRETEAFF.